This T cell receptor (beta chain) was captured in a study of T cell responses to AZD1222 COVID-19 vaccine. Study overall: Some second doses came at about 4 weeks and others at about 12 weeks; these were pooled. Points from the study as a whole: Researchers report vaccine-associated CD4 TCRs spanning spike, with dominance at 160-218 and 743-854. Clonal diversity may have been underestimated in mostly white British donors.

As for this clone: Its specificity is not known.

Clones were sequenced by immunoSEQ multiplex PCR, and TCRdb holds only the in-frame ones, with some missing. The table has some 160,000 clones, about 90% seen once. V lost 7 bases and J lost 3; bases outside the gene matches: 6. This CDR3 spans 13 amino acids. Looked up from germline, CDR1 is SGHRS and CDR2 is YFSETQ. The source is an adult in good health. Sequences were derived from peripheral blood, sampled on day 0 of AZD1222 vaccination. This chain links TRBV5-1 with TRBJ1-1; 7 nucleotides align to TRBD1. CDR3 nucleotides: TGCGCCAGCGGCACAGGGGTGGACACTGAAGCTTTCTTT. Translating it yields CASGTGVDTEAFF. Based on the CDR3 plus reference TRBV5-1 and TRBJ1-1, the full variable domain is KAGVTQTPRYLIKTRGQQVTLSCSPISGHRSVSWYQQTPGQGLQFLFEYFSETQRNKGNFPGRFSGRQFSNSRSEMNVSTLELGDSALYLCASGTGVDTEAFFGQGTRLTVV.